The 15 T cell receptor beta chains below were found in one sample sequenced in a study of blood T cell repertoires in COVID-19. TCRdb's copy holds only in-frame clones and misses some; the assay was immunoSEQ multiplex PCR. The table has fewer than 250,000 clones, over 80% seen once. Sequencing was performed on peripheral blood. The receptor set was obtained from a woman between 70 and 85 years old with active or convalescent COVID-19.

This chain links TRBV25-1 with TRBJ2-7; D not resolved. The CDR3 has 14 amino acids. Germline V gene data show CDR1 as MGHDK and CDR2 as SYGVNS. V dropped 3 bases and J dropped 0 bases, with 9 bases sitting between them. This CDR3 is CASSERLSSYEQYF. The CDR3 region has the DNA TGTGCCAGCAGTGAGAGGCTGAGCTCCTACGAGCAGTACTTC.

This clone was recorded once. This chain links TRBV6-5 with TRBJ1-1; D not certain. With 6 bases removed from V and 0 bases from J, the gap between germline ends came to 8 bases. The CDR3 runs to 13 residues. The V gene's germline CDR1 is MNHEY and CDR2 SVGAGI. Here the CDR3 reads CASSPRMNTEAFF. The DNA of the CDR3 is TGTGCCAGCAGCCCCAGAATGAACACTGAAGCTTTCTTT.

This chain connects TRBV12-2 to TRBJ2-7; TRBD2 is the table's D call, not checked against the DNA. TRBV12-2 is a pseudogene segment. This CDR3 region has 13 residues. In DNA form, the CDR3 reads TGTGCAAGTCGCTTAGTCCTTTACTACGAGCAGTACTTC. It yields the protein CASRLVLYYEQYF.

The DNA for the CDR3 is TGTGCGAGGGAAGGGGGAGCTTCTGAAGCTTTCTTT. This codes for CAREGGASEAFF. The chain carries TRBV30 and TRBJ1-1; a possible D gene is TRBD1 (6 bases). This CDR3 comprises 12 residues. CDR1 and CDR2 from the germline V gene are GTSNPN and SVGIG (reference sequence).

The rearrangement joins TRBV3-1 (or the pseudogene TRBV3-2) to TRBJ2-1, with a possible D match to TRBD2 (6 bases). CDR3 length: 16 residues. The germline gives CDR1 LGHDT, CDR2 YNNKEL (reference sequence). The V end was cut by 0 bases, the J end by 5 bases, with 14 bases between. The CDR3 spells CASSQDRGGAHNEQFF. For the CDR3, the DNA is TGTGCCAGCAGCCAAGATAGGGGCGGGGCCCACAATGAGCAGTTCTTC.

The rearrangement links TRBV4-1 to TRBJ2-6; 8 bases match TRBD1. V lost 0 bases and J lost 2; bases outside the gene matches: 15. The CDR3 is made up of 21 amino acids. Germline assignment: CDR1 MGHRA and CDR2 YSYEKL. The CDR3 reads CASSQERARGRLITGANVLTF. CDR3 sequence (DNA): TGCGCCAGCAGCCAAGAGAGGGCCAGGGGGCGCCTAATTACTGGGGCCAACGTCCTGACTTTC.

This chain links TRBV5-1 with TRBJ2-3; tentative D call: TRBD1 (5 bases). CDR1 is SGHRS and CDR2 is YFSETQ in the germline V gene. V was trimmed by 0 bases and J by 3 bases, leaving 11 bases between them. The length of the CDR3 is 15 residues. CDR3 sequence: CASSLDARETDTQYF. Here the CDR3 DNA reads TGCGCCAGCAGCTTGGATGCCAGGGAAACAGATACGCAGTATTTT.

The V call is TRBV5-1, the J call TRBJ1-1, with D tentatively TRBD1 (6 bases). The CDR3 loop spans 13 amino acids. Germline CDR1 reads SGHRS; CDR2 reads YFSETQ. V was pared by 3 bases and J by 3 bases, with 9 bases between. The CDR3 here is CASSWAGDTEAFF. In DNA form, the CDR3 reads TGCGCCAGCAGCTGGGCAGGGGACACTGAAGCTTTCTTT.

The chain recombines TRBV7-2 with TRBJ2-7, with D unclear. From germline, CDR1 is SGHTA and CDR2 FQGNSA. CDR3 length: 13 amino acids. V lost 3 bases to trimming and J lost 6 bases, with 12 bases between them. The CDR3 spells CASSLALASEQYF. In DNA form, the CDR3 reads TGTGCCAGCAGCTTGGCTTTAGCTTCCGAGCAGTACTTC.

The chain links TRBV4-1 to TRBJ2-1, with a weak D call TRBD2 (6 bases). Per germline, CDR1 MGHRA and CDR2 YSYEKL. CDR3 length: 18 residues. Trimming stripped 3 bases from V and 3 bases from J, with 21 bases between. CDR3 DNA sequence: TGCGCCAGCAGCCAGGCCGACCCCGGGACTGCACACTACAATGAGCAGTTCTTC. This gives the protein CASSQADPGTAHYNEQFF.

V and J are TRBV20-1 and TRBJ2-3, with D possibly matching TRBD2 (5 bases). This CDR3 spans 11 amino acids. The V end lost 6 bases, the J end lost 14 bases, and 18 bases lay between the germline ends. The germline gives CDR1 DFQATT, CDR2 SNEGSKA (reference sequence). The CDR3 region is CSALDSPHLYF. DNA of the CDR3: TGCAGTGCACTGGACTCCCCCCATTTGTATTTT.

The V gene is TRBV7-9, the J gene TRBJ1-1; tentatively, D is TRBD1 (5 bases). The CDR3 consists of 13 residues. Germline V gene sequence: CDR1 SEHNR, CDR2 FQNEAQ (reference sequence). V gave up 5 bases and J gave up 5 bases, with 12 bases separating them. In nucleotides, the CDR3 is TGTGCCAGCAGCCTCCCAGGGTGGACTGAAGCTTTCTTT. Its protein product is CASSLPGWTEAFF.

This chain joins TRBV10-3 and TRBJ2-1; 12 positions agree with TRBD2. The CDR3 has 16 residues. J lost 8 bases, V lost 0 bases, and 5 bases had no gene match. Germline CDR1 and CDR2: ENHRY and SYGVKD. CDR3 nucleotide sequence: TGTGCCATCAGTGAGTCGACTAGCGGGGGACAGGATGAGCAGTTCTTC. Its protein is CAISESTSGGQDEQFF.

Worth noting for this clone: The same CDR3 arises from other DNA sequences in this sample as well. The chain has TRBV5-1 and TRBJ2-1; 8 bases match TRBD2. V shed 0 bases, J shed 0 bases, and the junction held 2 bases outside the gene matches. The CDR3 runs to 16 residues. The germline V gene has CDR1 SGHRS and CDR2 YFSETQ. The CDR3 nucleotides read TGCGCCAGCAGCTTGGTGAGCGGGAGCTCCTACAATGAGCAGTTCTTC. It encodes CASSLVSGSSYNEQFF.

In its sample, this clone was seen a few times. The J gene is TRBJ1-2, the V gene TRBV3-1 (or the pseudogene TRBV3-2); D is perhaps TRBD1 (5 bases). CDR3 size: 13 residues. Trimming shortened V by 2 bases and J by 7 bases, and 11 bases separated the two germline ends. Germline assignment: CDR1 LGHDT and CDR2 YNNKEL (reference sequence). For the CDR3, the DNA is TGTGCCAGCAGCCAAACCCAGGGATTTGGCTACACCTTC. Translating it yields CASSQTQGFGYTF.